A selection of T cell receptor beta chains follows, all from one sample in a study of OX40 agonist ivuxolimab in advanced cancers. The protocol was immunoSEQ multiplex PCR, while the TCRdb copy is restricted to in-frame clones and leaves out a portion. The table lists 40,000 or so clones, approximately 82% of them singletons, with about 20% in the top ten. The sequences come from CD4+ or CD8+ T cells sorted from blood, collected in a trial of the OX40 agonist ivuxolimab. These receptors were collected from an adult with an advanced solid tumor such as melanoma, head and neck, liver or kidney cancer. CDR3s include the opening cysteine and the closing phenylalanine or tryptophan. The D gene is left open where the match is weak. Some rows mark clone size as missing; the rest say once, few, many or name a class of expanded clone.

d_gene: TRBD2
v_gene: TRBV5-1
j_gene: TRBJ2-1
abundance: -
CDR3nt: TGCGCCAGCATCGATGGGACTAGCGGGGCAACATACTACAATGAGCAGTTCTTC
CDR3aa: CASIDGTSGATYYNEQFF

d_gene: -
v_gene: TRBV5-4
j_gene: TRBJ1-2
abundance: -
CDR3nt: TGTGCCAGCAGCTTGAAGGCAGGGAGTGGCTACACCTTC
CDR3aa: CASSLKAGSGYTF

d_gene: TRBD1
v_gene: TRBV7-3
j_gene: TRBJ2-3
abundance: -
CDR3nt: TGTGCCAGCAGCTTAAATCCAGGGGGCGTTGGAGATACGCAGTATTTT
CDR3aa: CASSLNPGGVGDTQYF

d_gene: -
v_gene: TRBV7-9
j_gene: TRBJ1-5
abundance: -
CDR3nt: TGTGCCAGCAGCTTCGGACAGTCCAATCAGCCCCAGCATTTT
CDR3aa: CASSFGQSNQPQHF

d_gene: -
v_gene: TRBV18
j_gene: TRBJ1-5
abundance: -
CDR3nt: TGTGCCAGCTCACTACAGACAGCAGGCAATCAGCCCCAGCATTTT
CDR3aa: CASSLQTAGNQPQHF

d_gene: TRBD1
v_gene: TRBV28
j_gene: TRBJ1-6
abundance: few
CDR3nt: TGTGCCAGCACTCCGGGACAGGTTCCTTCACCCCTCCACTTT
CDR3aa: CASTPGQVPSPLHF

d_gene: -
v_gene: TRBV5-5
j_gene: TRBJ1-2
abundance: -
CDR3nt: TGTGCCAGCAGCTTGGTGGCTGGAACCGGAGCTAACTATGGCTACACCTTC
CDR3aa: CASSLVAGTGANYGYTF

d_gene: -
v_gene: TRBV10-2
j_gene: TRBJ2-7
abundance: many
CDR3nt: TGCGCCAGCAGTGAGTCTGGTTACGAGCAGTACTTC
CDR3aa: CASSESGYEQYF

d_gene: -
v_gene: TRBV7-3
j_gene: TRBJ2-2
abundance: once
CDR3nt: TGTGCCAGCAGCCCTGGCCAGCCGGGGGCCGGGGAGCTGTTTTTT
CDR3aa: CASSPGQPGAGELFF

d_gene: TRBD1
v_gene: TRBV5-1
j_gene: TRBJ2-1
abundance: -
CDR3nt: TGCGCCAGCAGCCCTACGGACAGGGTCTATGAGCAGTTCTTC
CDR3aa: CASSPTDRVYEQFF

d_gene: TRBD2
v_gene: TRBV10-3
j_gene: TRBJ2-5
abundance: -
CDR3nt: TGTGCCATCAGTGCCTCTAGCGGGGGCCGGCAAGAGACCCAGTACTTC
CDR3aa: CAISASSGGRQETQYF

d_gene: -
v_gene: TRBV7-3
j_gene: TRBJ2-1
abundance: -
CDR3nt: TGTGCCAGCAGCCTGACGGCAGGAGAATACAATGAGCAGTTCTTC
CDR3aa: CASSLTAGEYNEQFF

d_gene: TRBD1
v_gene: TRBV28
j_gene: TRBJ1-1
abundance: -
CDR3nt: TGTGCCAGCAGTTTTGGCAGGGGGTTGGAATTTGAAGCTTTCTTT
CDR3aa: CASSFGRGLEFEAFF

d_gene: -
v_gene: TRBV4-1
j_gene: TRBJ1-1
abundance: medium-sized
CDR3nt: TGCGCCAGCAGCCAAAAAGGACTGGGTAGCACTGAAGCTTTCTTT
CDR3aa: CASSQKGLGSTEAFF

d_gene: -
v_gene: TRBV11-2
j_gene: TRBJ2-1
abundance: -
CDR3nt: TGTGCCAGCAGCTCACAGTTAATGGCCTACAATGAGCAGTTCTTC
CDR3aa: CASSSQLMAYNEQFF

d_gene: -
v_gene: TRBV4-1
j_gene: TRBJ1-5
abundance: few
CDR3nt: TGCGCCAGCAGCCGGACCTCCTTCAATCAGCCCCAGCATTTT
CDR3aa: CASSRTSFNQPQHF

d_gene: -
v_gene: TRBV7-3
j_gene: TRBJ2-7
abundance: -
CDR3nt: TGTGCCAGCAGCTTATTTGTAGGAAAAGGGTCCGAGCAGTACTTC
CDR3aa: CASSLFVGKGSEQYF

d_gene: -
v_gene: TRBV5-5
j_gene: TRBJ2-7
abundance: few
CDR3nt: TGTGCCAGCAGCTTGGCGGACTCCAGGAGCCCGTACTTC
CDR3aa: CASSLADSRSPYF

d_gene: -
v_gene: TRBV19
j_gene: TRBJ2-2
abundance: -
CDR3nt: TGTGCCAGTAGTATCTCTCAACAGAGACTTGCGAACACCGGGGAGCTGTTTTTT
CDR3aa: CASSISQQRLANTGELFF

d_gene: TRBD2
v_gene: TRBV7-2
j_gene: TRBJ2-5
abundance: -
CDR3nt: TGTGCCAGCAGTGGCGGGAGCGGGGGACTCCCAGAGACCCAGTACTTC
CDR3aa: CASSGGSGGLPETQYF

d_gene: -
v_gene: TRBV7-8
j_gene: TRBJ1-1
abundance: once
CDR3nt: TGTGCCAGCAGCTTAAGGGAGGTGAACACTGAAGCTTTCTTT
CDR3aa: CASSLREVNTEAFF

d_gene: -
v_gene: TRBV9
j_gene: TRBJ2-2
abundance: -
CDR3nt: TGTGCCAGCAGCGTAGCTGGCTCGAACACCGGGGAGCTGTTTTTT
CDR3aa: CASSVAGSNTGELFF

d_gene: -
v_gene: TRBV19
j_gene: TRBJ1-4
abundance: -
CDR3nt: TGTGCCAGTAGTACGCAGGGAGGAACTAATGAAAAACTGTTTTTT
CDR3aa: CASSTQGGTNEKLFF

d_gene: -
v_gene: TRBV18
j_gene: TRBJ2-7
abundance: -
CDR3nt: TGTGCCAGCTCAAGCAGGGCTCCCGAGCAGTACTTC
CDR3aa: CASSSRAPEQYF

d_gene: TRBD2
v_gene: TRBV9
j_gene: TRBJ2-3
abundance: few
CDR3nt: TGTGCCAGCAGCCCGGACCTTATAGCGGGAGTAAGCACAGATACGCAGTATTTT
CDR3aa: CASSPDLIAGVSTDTQYF

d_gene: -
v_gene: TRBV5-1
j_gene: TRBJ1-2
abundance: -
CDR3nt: TGCGCCAGCAGCATCGATGCTTATGGCTACACCTTC
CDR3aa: CASSIDAYGYTF

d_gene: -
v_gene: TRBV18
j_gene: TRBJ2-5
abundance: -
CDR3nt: TGTGCCAGCTCACCAAGTATACTAGCTACTCAAGAGACCCAGTACTTC
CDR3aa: CASSPSILATQETQYF

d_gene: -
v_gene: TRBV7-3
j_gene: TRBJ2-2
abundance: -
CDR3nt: TGTGCCAGCAGCCTCGGGGGGAACACCGGGGAGCTGTTTTTT
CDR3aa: CASSLGGNTGELFF

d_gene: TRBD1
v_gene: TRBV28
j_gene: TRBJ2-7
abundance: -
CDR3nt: TGTGCCAGCAGTTCCGGGACAGGGCGGAACGAGCAGTACTTC
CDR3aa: CASSSGTGRNEQYF

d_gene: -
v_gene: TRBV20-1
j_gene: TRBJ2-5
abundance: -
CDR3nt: TGCAGTGCTAAGAGGTTAGAGACCCAGTACTTC
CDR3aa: CSAKRLETQYF

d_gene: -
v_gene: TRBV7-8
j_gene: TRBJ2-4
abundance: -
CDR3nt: TGTGCCAGCAGCTTAGCCGGGGCCAAAAACATTCAGTACTTC
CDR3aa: CASSLAGAKNIQYF

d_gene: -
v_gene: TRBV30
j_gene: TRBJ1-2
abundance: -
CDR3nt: TGTGCCTGGAGGGTGGGGTCGTCGTCTTATGGCTACACCTTC
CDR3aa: CAWRVGSSSYGYTF